Sequencing of this T cell receptor beta chain was carried out in a study of OX40 agonist ivuxolimab in advanced cancers. Study background: Cancers in dose escalation were hepatocellular, melanoma, renal cell and head and neck. Study results and caveats: CD4+ T cells averaged fewer expanded clones than CD8+ T cells.

Comment on this clone: Its antigen is unidentified.

Profiling relied on immunoSEQ multiplex PCR, and the TCRdb table lists in-frame clones only, not all of them. The table includes over 60,000 clones, 88% detected once. Per the germline V gene, CDR1 is SQVTM and CDR2 is ANQGSEA. This CDR3 spans 12 amino acids. V dropped 2 bases and J dropped 3 bases, with 5 bases sitting between them. Autoimmune disease history or systemic immunosuppression barred patients. Sampling of blood occurred at baseline, cycle 4 day 1, and cycle 7 day 1. The receptor was isolated from an adult with an advanced solid tumor such as melanoma, head and neck, liver or kidney cancer. The sequenced sample was CD4+ or CD8+ T cells sorted from blood, obtained in a trial of the OX40 agonist ivuxolimab. The chain is built from TRBV29-1 and TRBJ1-3; D remains unclear. CDR3 nucleotide sequence: TGCAGCGTTGAAACGGATGGAAACACCATATATTTT. Encoded protein: CSVETDGNTIYF.